The 11 T cell receptor delta chains in this list originate from one sample, sequenced in a study of gamma-delta T cells after stem cell transplantation. TCRdb re-called the RT-PCR reads through CATT. The profile shows 3,000 to 4,000 delta-chain clones, 9% to 13% of them singletons. The sequenced material came from gamma-delta T cells. These receptors all come from a human donor. It is not recorded whose cells these are; they may come from a transplant donor.

This clone has only a few counts. This sequence joins TRDV1 and TRDJ1, with TRDD3 identical over 13 bases. Germline CDR1 TSWWSYY, CDR2 QGS. The J segment lost 0 bases and the V segment lost 9 bases, leaving 22 bases of the junction unmatched. This CDR3 has 21 amino acids. CDR3: CALTNSYPHTGGYANTDKLIF. The CDR3 DNA follows: TGTGCTCTCACCAATTCCTACCCTCACACTGGGGGATACGCTAACACCGATAAACTCATCTTT.

This clone was seen only a few times. The chain couples TRDV3 to TRDJ1, with TRDD3 identical over 9 bases. Germline CDR1 TVYSNPD, CDR2 GDNSRS (reference sequence). The ends lost 0 bases at V and 4 bases at J; junction bases unmatched: 15. The CDR3 covers 17 residues. As DNA, the CDR3 is TGTGCCTTTAGCTCCACCCGGGGGATACTGCGGGTCGATAAACTCATCTTT. The encoded protein is CAFSSTRGILRVDKLIF. Using reference TRDV3 and TRDJ1 for the parts outside the CDR3, the full variable domain is CDKVTQSSPDQTVASGSEVVLLCTYDTVYSNPDLFWYRIRPDYSFQFVFYGDNSRSEGADFTQGRFSVKHILTQKAFHLVISPVRTEDSATYYCAFSSTRGILRVDKLIFGKGTRVTVEP.

For this clone: Within the sample, other DNA sequences also encode this same CDR3. The chain couples TRDV1 to TRDJ1; D may be TRDD3 (6 bases). V was trimmed by 0 bases and J by 0 bases, leaving 20 bases between them. The CDR3 is 19 residues long. Germline V CDR1 and CDR2: TSWWSYY, QGS. CDR3: CALGELVPPWGRYTDKLIF. The CDR3 DNA follows: TGTGCTCTTGGGGAACTAGTCCCTCCCTGGGGAAGGTACACCGATAAACTCATCTTT.

The V call is TRDV1, the J call TRDJ1; TRDD3 is a possible D gene (6 bases). V lost 2 bases, J lost 0 bases, and 25 bases lay in between. The CDR3 has 20 amino acids. Germline CDR1 TSWWSYY, CDR2 QGS. CDR3 in DNA: TGTGCTCTTGGGGAAGGACGCGGGGCCTACAGATGGGGGCACACCGATAAACTCATCTTT. This codes for CALGEGRGAYRWGHTDKLIF.

CDR3 sequence: CALGPPWGIRIGGLIF. CDR3 DNA sequence: TGTGCTCTTGGCCCTCCTTGGGGGATACGCATCGGGGGACTCATCTTT. The chain employs TRDV1 and TRDJ1; TRDD3 matches 11 bases. TCRdb offers no J gene call, so here the DNA was matched to germline to obtain one. Germline CDR1 reads TSWWSYY; CDR2 reads QGS. The CDR3 has 16 residues. V was pared by 6 bases and J by 10 bases, with 16 bases of the junction left unmatched.

This clone has just a few counts. The rearrangement links TRDV1 to TRDJ2; 9 positions agree with TRDD3. The CDR3 contains 25 residues. V lost 0 bases and J lost 1; bases outside the gene matches: 27. Germline CDR1 reads TSWWSYY; CDR2 reads QGS. CDR3 bases: TGTGCTCTTGGGGAACTTGGGTGGTACCCCGGGGATACGGCCCTCGCCCGGGGTTTGACAGCACAACTCTTCTTT. It is translated as CALGELGWYPGDTALARGLTAQLFF.

This clone is large (0.1 to 1%) in the sample. This chain links TRDV2 with TRDJ1; 8 nucleotides match TRDD3. With 2 bases clipped from V and 0 bases from J, the junction kept 1 base outside the gene matches. The CDR3 contains 14 residues. The germline V gene has CDR1 GEAIGNYY and CDR2 EKD. The CDR3, as DNA: TGTGCCTGTGACAAACTGGGGGACACCGATAAACTCATCTTT. Translated: CACDKLGDTDKLIF.

By share, this clone counts as medium-sized. The chain uses TRDV2 and TRDJ3; 9 bases line up with TRDD3. The CDR3 extends over 18 amino acids. With V trimmed by 0 bases and J by 0 bases, 2 bases remained unmatched. The V gene's germline CDR1 is GEAIGNYY and CDR2 EKD. CDR3 loop: CACDTYWGSSWDTRQMFF. DNA of the CDR3: TGTGCCTGTGACACCTACTGGGGGAGCTCCTGGGACACCCGACAGATGTTTTTC.

The chain carries TRDV1 and TRDJ2; 7 nucleotides align to TRDD3. J gave up 4 bases and V 2 bases, and 13 bases lay outside the gene matches. The germline V gene has CDR1 TSWWSYY and CDR2 QGS. This CDR3 is built from 18 residues. Written as DNA, the CDR3 is TGTGCTCTTGGGGAAAGGTTGGGACTGGGGTCGGGGACAGCACAACTCTTCTTT. Protein product: CALGERLGLGSGTAQLFF.

The rearrangement uses TRDV2 and TRDJ3; weak D call: TRDD3 (5 bases). The V end lost 0 bases, the J end lost 3 bases, and 8 bases lay between the germline ends. CDR1 is GEAIGNYY, CDR2 EKD, per germline. The CDR3 sequence is 16 residues long. Here the CDR3 DNA reads TGTGCCTGTGACACCCAAGGATACTGGGACACCCGACAGATGTTTTTC. This sequence encodes CACDTQGYWDTRQMFF.

The chain recombines TRDV1 with TRDJ1; weak D call: TRDD3 (7 bases). Germline V gene lookup returns CDR1 TSWWSYY and CDR2 QGS. V was shortened by 0 bases and J by 0 bases, with 29 bases between the two germline ends. This CDR3 spans 22 amino acids. The chain's CDR3 is CALGELASYDWGSPFDTDKLIF. Written as DNA, the CDR3 is TGTGCTCTTGGGGAACTCGCCTCCTACGACTGGGGCTCCCCATTCGACACCGATAAACTCATCTTT.